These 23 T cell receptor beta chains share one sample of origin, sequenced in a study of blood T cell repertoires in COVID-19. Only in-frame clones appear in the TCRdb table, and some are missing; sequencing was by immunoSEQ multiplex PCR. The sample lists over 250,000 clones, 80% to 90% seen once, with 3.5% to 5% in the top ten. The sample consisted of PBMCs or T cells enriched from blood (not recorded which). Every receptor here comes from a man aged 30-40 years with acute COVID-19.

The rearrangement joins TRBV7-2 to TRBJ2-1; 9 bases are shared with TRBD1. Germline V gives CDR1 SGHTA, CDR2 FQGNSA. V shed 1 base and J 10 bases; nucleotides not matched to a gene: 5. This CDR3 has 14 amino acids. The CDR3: CASSLGTGVGEQFF. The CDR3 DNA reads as TGTGCCAGCAGCTTAGGGACAGGGGTGGGCGAGCAGTTCTTC. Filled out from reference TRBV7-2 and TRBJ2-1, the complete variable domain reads GAGVSQSPSNKVTEKGKDVELRCDPISGHTALYWYRQSLGQGLEFLIYFQGNSAPDKSGLPSDRFSAERTGGSVSTLTIQRTQQEDSAVYLCASSLGTGVGEQFFGPGTRLTVL.

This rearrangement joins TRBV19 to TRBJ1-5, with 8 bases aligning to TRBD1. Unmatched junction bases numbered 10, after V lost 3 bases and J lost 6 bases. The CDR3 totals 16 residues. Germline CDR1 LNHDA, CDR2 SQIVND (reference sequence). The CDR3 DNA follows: TGTGCCAGTAGTATTCTTGGGCAGGGGGCCGGTCAGCCCCAGCATTTT. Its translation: CASSILGQGAGQPQHF.

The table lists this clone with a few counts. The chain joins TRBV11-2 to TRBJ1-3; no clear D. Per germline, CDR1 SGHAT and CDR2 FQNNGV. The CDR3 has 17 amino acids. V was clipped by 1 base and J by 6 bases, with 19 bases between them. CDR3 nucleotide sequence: TGTGCCAGCAGCTTAGGATCGTTTGGGAGTTGGCCAAACACCATATATTTT. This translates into CASSLGSFGSWPNTIYF.

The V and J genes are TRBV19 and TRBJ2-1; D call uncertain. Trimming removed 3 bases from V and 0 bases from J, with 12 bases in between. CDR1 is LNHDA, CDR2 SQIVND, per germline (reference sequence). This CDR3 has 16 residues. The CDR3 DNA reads TGTGCCAGTAGTATTGATACCCTATCCTCCTACAATGAGCAGTTCTTC. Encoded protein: CASSIDTLSSYNEQFF.

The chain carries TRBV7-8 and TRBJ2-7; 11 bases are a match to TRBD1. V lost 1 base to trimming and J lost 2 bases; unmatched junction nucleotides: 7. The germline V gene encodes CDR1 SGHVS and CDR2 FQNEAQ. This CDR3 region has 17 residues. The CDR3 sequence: CASSLVGQGAQAYEQYV. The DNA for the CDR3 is TGTGCCAGCAGCTTAGTAGGACAGGGGGCGCAGGCCTACGAGCAGTACGTC.

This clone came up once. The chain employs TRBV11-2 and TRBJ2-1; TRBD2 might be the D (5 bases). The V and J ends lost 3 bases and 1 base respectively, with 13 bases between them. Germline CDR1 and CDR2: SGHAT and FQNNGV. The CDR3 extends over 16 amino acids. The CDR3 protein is CASSFSAGLSYNEQFF. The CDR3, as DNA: TGTGCCAGCAGCTTCTCGGCGGGTCTTTCCTACAATGAGCAGTTCTTC.

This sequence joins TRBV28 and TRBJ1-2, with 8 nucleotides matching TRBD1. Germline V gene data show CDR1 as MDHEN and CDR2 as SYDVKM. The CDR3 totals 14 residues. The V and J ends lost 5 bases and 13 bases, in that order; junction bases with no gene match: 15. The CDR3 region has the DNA TGTGCCAGCAGTACAGCTGGGACAGGAGGATTGTTCACCTTC. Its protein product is CASSTAGTGGLFTF.

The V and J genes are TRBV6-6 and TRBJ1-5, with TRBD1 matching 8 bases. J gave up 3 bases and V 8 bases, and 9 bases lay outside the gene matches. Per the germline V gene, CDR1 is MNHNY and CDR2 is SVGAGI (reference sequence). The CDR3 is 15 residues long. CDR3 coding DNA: TGTGCCAGCCGGGGCTGGACAGGGAACAATCAGCCCCAGCATTTT. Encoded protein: CASRGWTGNNQPQHF.

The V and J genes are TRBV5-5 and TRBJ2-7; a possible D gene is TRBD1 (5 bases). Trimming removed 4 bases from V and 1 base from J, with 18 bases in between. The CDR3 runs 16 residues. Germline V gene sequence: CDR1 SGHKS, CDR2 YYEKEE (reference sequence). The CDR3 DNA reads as TGTGCCAGCAGCCCACAGGATGGGGTGGGATCCTACGAGCAGTACGTC. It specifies CASSPQDGVGSYEQYV.

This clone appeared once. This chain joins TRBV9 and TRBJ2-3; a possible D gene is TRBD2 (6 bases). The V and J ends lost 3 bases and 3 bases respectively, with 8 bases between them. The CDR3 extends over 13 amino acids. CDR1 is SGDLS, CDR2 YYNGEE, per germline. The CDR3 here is CASSASGTDTQYF. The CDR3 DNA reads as TGTGCCAGCAGCGCGAGCGGGACAGATACGCAGTATTTT.

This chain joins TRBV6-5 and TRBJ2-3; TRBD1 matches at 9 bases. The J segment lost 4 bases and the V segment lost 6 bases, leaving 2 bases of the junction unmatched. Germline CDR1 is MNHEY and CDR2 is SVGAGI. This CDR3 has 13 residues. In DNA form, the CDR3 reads TGTGCCAGCAGGCGACAGGGGGCAGATACGCAGTATTTT. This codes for CASRRQGADTQYF.

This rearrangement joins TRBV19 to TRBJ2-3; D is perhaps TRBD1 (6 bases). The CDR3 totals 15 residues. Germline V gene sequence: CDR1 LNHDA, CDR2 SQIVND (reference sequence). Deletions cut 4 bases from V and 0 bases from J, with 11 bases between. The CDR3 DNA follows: TGTGCCAGTAGTAACACAGGGTTGAGCACAGATACGCAGTATTTT. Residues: CASSNTGLSTDTQYF. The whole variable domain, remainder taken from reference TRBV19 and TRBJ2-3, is DGGITQSPKYLFRKEGQNVTLSCEQNLNHDAMYWYRQDPGQGLRLIYYSQIVNDFQKGDIAEGYSVSREKKESFPLTVTSAQKNPTAFYLCASSNTGLSTDTQYFGPGTRLTVL.

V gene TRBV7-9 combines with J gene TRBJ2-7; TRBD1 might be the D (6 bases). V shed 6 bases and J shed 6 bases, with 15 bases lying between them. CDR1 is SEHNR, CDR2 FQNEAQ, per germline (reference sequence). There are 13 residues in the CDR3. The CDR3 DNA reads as TGTGCCAGCAGGTCCACTGCAGGGGTCGAGCAGTACGTC. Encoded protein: CASRSTAGVEQYV.

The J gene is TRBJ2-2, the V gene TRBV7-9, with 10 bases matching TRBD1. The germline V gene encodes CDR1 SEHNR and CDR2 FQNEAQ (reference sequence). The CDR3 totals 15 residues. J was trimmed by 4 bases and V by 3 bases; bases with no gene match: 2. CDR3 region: CASSLDRGFTGELFF. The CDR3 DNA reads TGTGCCAGCAGCTTGGACAGGGGGTTCACCGGGGAGCTGTTTTTT.

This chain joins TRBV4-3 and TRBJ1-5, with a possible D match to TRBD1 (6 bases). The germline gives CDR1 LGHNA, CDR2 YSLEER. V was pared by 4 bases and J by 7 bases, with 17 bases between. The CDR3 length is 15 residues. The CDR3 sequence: CASSPSARGGQPQHF. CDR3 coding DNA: TGCGCCAGCAGCCCCAGTGCAAGGGGGGGGCAGCCCCAGCATTTT.

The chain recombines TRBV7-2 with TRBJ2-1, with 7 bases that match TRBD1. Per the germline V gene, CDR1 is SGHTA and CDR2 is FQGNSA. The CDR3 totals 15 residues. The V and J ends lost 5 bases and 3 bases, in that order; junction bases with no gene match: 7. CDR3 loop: CASSEDRARYNEQFF. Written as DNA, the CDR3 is TGTGCCAGCAGCGAAGACAGGGCCCGCTACAATGAGCAGTTCTTC. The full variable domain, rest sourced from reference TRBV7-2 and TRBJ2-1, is GAGVSQSPSNKVTEKGKDVELRCDPISGHTALYWYRQSLGQGLEFLIYFQGNSAPDKSGLPSDRFSAERTGGSVSTLTIQRTQQEDSAVYLCASSEDRARYNEQFFGPGTRLTVL.

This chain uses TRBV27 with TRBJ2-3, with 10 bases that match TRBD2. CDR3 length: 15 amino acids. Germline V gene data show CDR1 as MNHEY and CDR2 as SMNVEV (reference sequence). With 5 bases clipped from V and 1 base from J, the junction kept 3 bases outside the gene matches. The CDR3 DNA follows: TGTGCCAGCAGTATTCTAGCGGGGGGCACAGATACGCAGTATTTT. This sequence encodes CASSILAGGTDTQYF.

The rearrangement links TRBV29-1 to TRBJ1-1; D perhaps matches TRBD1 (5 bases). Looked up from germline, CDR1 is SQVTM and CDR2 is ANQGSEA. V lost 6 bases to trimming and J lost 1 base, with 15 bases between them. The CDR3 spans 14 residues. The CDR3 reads CSVGLLGGNTEAFF. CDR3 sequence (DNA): TGCAGCGTAGGACTGCTCGGGGGGAACACTGAAGCTTTCTTT.

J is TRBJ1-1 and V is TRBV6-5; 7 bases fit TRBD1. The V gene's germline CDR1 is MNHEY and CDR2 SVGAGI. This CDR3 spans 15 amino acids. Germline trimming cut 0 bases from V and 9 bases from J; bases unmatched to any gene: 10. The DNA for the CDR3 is TGTGCCAGCAGTTACTCGGGAAAACAGGGGACCAAAGCTTTCTTT. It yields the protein CASSYSGKQGTKAFF.

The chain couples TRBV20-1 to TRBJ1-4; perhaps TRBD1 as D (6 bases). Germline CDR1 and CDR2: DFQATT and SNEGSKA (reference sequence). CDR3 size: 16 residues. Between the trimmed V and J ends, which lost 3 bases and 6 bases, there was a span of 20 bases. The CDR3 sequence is CSASIGGVRGYEKLFF. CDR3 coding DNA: TGCAGTGCTAGTATTGGTGGGGTCAGGGGTTATGAAAAACTGTTTTTT.

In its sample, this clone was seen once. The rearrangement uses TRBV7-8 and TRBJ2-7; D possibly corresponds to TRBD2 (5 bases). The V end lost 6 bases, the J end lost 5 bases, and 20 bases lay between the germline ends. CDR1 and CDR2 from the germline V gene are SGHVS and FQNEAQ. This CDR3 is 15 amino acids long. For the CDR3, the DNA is TGTGCCAGCAGACCAACTATGCTCCCCGGGGACGAGCAGTACGTC. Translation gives CASRPTMLPGDEQYV.

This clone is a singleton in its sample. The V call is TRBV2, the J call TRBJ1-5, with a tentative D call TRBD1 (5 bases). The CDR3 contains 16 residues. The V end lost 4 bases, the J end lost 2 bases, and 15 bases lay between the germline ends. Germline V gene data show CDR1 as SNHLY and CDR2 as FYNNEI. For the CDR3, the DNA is TGTGCCAGCAGTGCGGGGGATCTGGGTGGCAATCAGCCCCAGCATTTT. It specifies CASSAGDLGGNQPQHF.

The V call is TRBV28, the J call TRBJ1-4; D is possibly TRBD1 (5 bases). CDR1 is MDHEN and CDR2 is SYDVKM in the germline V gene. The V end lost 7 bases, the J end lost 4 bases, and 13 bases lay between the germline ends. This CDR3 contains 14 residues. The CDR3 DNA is TGTGCCAGCACCGGGACTTTCGTTAATGAAAAACTGTTTTTT. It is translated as CASTGTFVNEKLFF.